This T cell receptor beta chain originates from a study of cytomegalovirus exposure and HLA in healthy donors. Regarding the study as a whole: The authors listed about 170 TCR beta chains as cytomegalovirus-associated.

The PCR used 60 Vbeta and 13 Jbeta primers. This table comes from immunoSEQ multiplex PCR, and its TCRdb copy is limited to in-frame clones, with some not included. The sample shows under 170,000 clones, around 79% of them seen only once. Turning to this clone: Its matching antigen is unknown.

This receptor was taken from a human donor in good health. The sequencing input was PBMCs.

The CDR3: CATSRRGPTHNEQFF. The CDR3 region has the DNA TGTGCCACCAGCAGGCGCGGGCCTACCCACAATGAGCAGTTCTTC. The gene calls are TRBV15 and TRBJ2-1; tentatively, D is TRBD2 (5 bases). V shed 3 bases and J shed 5 bases, with 14 bases lying between them. Germline-derived CDR1 and CDR2 are LNHNV and YYDKDF (reference sequence). There are 15 residues in the CDR3.